The clone carrying this T cell receptor beta chain was seen a single time. Its antigen remains unknown. Trimming cost V 2 bases and J 6 bases, with 17 bases left between them. Germline V gene sequence: CDR1 MNHEY, CDR2 SVGAGI. This CDR3 comprises 16 residues. After expansion with viral peptide pools in the ViraFEST assay, antigen-specific CD4+ T cells were sequenced. Following culture for ten to eleven days, CD4+ T cells were isolated. Everyone in the study got two shots of either the BNT162b2 or mRNA-1273 vaccine. Half-medium changes using IL-2 medium occurred on days 3 and 7. Some clones are missing from TCRdb's copy, which holds only in-frame ones; the method was immunoSEQ multiplex PCR. The sample consists of some 16,000 clones, about 75% of them appearing once. These data are taken from a study of vaccination effects on CD4 cells after COVID-19.

Sequencing used CD4+ T cells from PBMCs cultured with HCoV-NL63 spike peptides, obtained after COVID-19 vaccination. This chain links TRBV6-5 with TRBJ2-1; a possible D gene is TRBD2 (6 bases). This sequence was found in a human donor who received a COVID-19 vaccine. The CDR3 spells CASSYVVLGDSNEQFF. CDR3 DNA: TGTGCCAGCAGTTACGTGGTATTGGGGGACTCCAATGAGCAGTTCTTC.